Below, 16 T cell receptor beta chains from the same sample are listed, as sequenced in a study of T cell repertoires in cytomegalovirus infection. TCRdb processed the reads anew with MiXCR; each CDR3 protein has one entry. The sample carries roughly 200,000 distinct CDR3 sequences, 17% recorded once. The specimen was CD8+ T cells from PBMCs. The receptors derive from a human donor in good health (CMV status not recorded). Some clones in this sample may be carry-over from other donors' samples.

V gene TRBV18 combines with J gene TRBJ2-2; no reliable D call. The germline V gene has CDR1 KGHSH and CDR2 LQKENI. The CDR3 has 17 amino acids. V lost 4 bases and J lost 0, with 15 bases in between. The CDR3, as DNA: TGTGCCAGCTCACTCACCACGCCAGGAGCGAACACCGGGGAGCTGTTTTTT. Amino acids: CASSLTTPGANTGELFF.

Only a few counts were recorded for this clonotype. This chain uses TRBV5-1 with TRBJ2-2, with TRBD1 identical over 8 bases. This CDR3 is 17 amino acids long. Germline-derived CDR1 and CDR2 are SGHRS and YFSETQ. With V trimmed by 4 bases and J by 0 bases, 8 bases remained unmatched. CDR3 nucleotides: TGCGCCAGCAGCCCGCGGGACAGGACTCCGAACACCGGGGAGCTGTTTTTT. Translated: CASSPRDRTPNTGELFF.

This clonotype has more than one count but fewer than ten. The chain employs TRBV12-3 or TRBV12-4 and TRBJ2-7; TRBD2 matches at 10 bases. J gave up 5 bases and V 5 bases, and 6 bases lay outside the gene matches. The CDR3 spans 14 residues. CDR3 sequence (DNA): TGTGCCAGCAGTCCCGGACTAGCGGCCGACGAGCAGTACTTC. It codes for CASSPGLAADEQYF.

This clonotype was counted a few times. The rearrangement uses TRBV28 and TRBJ1-1; D is unclear. This CDR3 is 15 amino acids long. Per germline, CDR1 MDHEN and CDR2 SYDVKM. Trimming removed 7 bases at V and 5 bases at J, with 20 bases between. The DNA of the CDR3 is TGTGCCAGCACCCCAGAGGGATTGACCTTGACTGAAGCTTTCTTT. This translates into CASTPEGLTLTEAFF.

On this clonotype itself: The CDR3 does not close with the conserved phenylalanine or tryptophan, likely indicating a read error. The DNA is left out, because the CDR3 cannot be placed on it with certainty; the CDR3 is given as TCRdb lists it. V and J are TRBV7-2 and TRBJ2-6; the table's D call TRBD2 went unverified against the DNA. Germline V lookup: CDR1 SGHTA, CDR2 FQGNSA. The CDR3 has 8 residues if both end residues are counted. This chain's CDR3 is CASTETSG.

This clonotype has a handful of counts. J is TRBJ2-2 and V is TRBV6-6; D unclear. The CDR3 spans 15 residues. The V gene lost 2 bases and the J gene lost 7 bases, with 14 bases spanning the gap. Germline V gene data show CDR1 as MNHNY and CDR2 as SVGAGI (reference sequence). The CDR3 protein is CASSYAQVVSGELFF. In nucleotides, the CDR3 is TGTGCCAGCAGTTACGCGCAAGTGGTCAGCGGGGAGCTGTTTTTT.

This clonotype was found a few times. The genes are TRBV7-3 and TRBJ2-7; D remains unclear. V was cut by 5 bases and J by 4 bases, with 18 bases left in between. CDR1 is SGHTA, CDR2 FQGTGA, per germline. The CDR3 covers 15 residues. The CDR3 sequence: CASSPGYKAQYEQYF. The CDR3, as DNA: TGTGCCAGCAGCCCGGGCTACAAAGCTCAATACGAGCAGTACTTC.

V is TRBV6-2 or TRBV6-3 and J is TRBJ1-5; 8 bases map to TRBD1. This CDR3 has 17 residues. Germline CDR1 reads MNHEY; CDR2 reads SVGEGT. Trimming took 0 bases from V and 7 from J; bases not matched to a gene: 11. CDR3 coding DNA: TGTGCCAGCAGTTACTCGAATCACCGGACAGGGTGGCAGCCCCAGCATTTT. Its translation is CASSYSNHRTGWQPQHF.

This clonotype has more than one count but fewer than ten. The chain links TRBV7-9 to TRBJ2-2; no firm D call. There are 12 residues in the CDR3. Germline V CDR1 and CDR2: SEHNR, FQNEAQ (reference sequence). The V end was cut by 6 bases, the J end by 8 bases, with 10 bases between. The CDR3 sequence: CASSRHLGELFF. CDR3 in DNA: TGTGCCAGCAGTCGTCACTTAGGGGAGCTGTTTTTT.

The sample holds a few counts of this clonotype. The V call is TRBV6-2 or TRBV6-3, the J call TRBJ2-1, with D possibly matching TRBD2 (7 bases). Germline V gene sequence: CDR1 MNHEY, CDR2 SVGEGT. Deletions cut 2 bases from V and 4 bases from J, with 12 bases between. The CDR3 spans 15 residues. CDR3 sequence: CASSYEGGGYNEQFF. The CDR3 nucleotides are TGTGCCAGCAGTTACGAGGGGGGGGGATACAATGAGCAGTTCTTC.

This clonotype was seen at least ten times. The chain joins TRBV7-6 to TRBJ2-7; 7 bases are a match to TRBD2. Losses at the gene ends were 1 base for V and 4 bases for J; bases not matched to a gene: 10. The CDR3 runs 16 residues. Germline values: CDR1 SGHVS, CDR2 FNYEAQ. CDR3 sequence reads: CASSLGRTGGGYEQYF. The CDR3 DNA sequence: TGTGCCAGCAGCTTAGGGCGTACGGGGGGAGGATACGAGCAGTACTTC.

This clonotype was observed a few times. V gene TRBV6-2 or TRBV6-3 combines with J gene TRBJ2-1; a weak D match, TRBD1 (5 bases). Germline V gene sequence: CDR1 MNHEY, CDR2 SVGEGT. This CDR3 has 15 residues. V was trimmed by 0 bases and J by 12 bases, leaving 18 bases between them. The CDR3 reads CASSYSKVDPRGQFF. The CDR3 region has the DNA TGTGCCAGCAGTTACTCGAAAGTCGATCCTAGGGGGCAGTTCTTC.

The rearrangement joins TRBV7-2 to TRBJ2-3; D may match TRBD1 or TRBD2 (5 bases each). The V end was cut by 7 bases, the J end by 4 bases, with 18 bases between. The CDR3 has 15 residues. Germline V gene data show CDR1 as SGHTA and CDR2 as FQGNSA. CDR3 protein: CASTPQPLGADTQYF. The CDR3 nucleotides read TGTGCCAGCACCCCCCAGCCCCTGGGGGCAGATACGCAGTATTTT.

This clonotype was detected a few times. The chain recombines TRBV20-1 with TRBJ2-1; 7 bases map to TRBD1. The CDR3 consists of 12 residues. Germline CDR1 reads DFQATT; CDR2 reads SNEGSKA (reference sequence). V lost 6 bases to trimming and J lost 5 bases; unmatched junction nucleotides: 4. The CDR3 bases are TGCAGTGCATGGGGACAGAACAATGAGCAGTTCTTC. Translation: CSAWGQNNEQFF.

This clonotype was seen only a few times. The chain recombines TRBV7-6 with TRBJ2-7; no clear D gene. V was pared by 5 bases and J by 4 bases, with 12 bases between. The CDR3 spans 13 residues. Germline CDR1 SGHVS, CDR2 FNYEAQ. CDR3: CASSPDGRYEQYF. For the CDR3, the DNA is TGTGCCAGCAGCCCGGACGGGCGATACGAGCAGTACTTC.

This clonotype was seen more than once but under ten times. V and J are TRBV7-4 and TRBJ2-1; 11 positions agree with TRBD2. Germline values: CDR1 SGHVT, CDR2 SQSDAQ. V trimming: 5 bases; J trimming: 2 bases; junction bases outside the gene matches: 11. The CDR3 length is 18 residues. The CDR3, as DNA: TGTGCCAGCAGCGGCGCCCTAGCGGGGGGCTCTGCCTACAATGAGCAGTTCTTC. Protein sequence: CASSGALAGGSAYNEQFF.